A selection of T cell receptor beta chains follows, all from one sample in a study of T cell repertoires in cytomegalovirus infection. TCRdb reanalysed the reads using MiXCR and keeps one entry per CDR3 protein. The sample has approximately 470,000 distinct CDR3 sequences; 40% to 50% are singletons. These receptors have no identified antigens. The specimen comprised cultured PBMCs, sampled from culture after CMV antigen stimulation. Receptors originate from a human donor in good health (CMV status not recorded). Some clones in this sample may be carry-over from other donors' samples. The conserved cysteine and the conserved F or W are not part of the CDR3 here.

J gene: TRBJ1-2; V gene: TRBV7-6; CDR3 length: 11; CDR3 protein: ASGFEWNYGYT
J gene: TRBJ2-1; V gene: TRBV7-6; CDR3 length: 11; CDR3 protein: ASSLLAENEQF
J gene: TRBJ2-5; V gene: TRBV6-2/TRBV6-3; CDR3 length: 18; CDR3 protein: ASSFPTTTRTSGDQETQY
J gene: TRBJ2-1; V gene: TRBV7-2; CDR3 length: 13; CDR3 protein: ASSQRGGGFNEQF
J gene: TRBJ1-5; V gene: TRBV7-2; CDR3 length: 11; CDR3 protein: ASSLEGGQPQH
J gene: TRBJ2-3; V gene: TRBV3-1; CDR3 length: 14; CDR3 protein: ASSLPSAESTDTQY
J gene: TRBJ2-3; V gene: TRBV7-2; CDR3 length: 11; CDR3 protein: ASSLDTVKQWD
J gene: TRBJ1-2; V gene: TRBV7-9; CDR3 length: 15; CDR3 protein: ASSPRIDRDTLRGYT
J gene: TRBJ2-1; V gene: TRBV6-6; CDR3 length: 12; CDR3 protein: ASSYRREVGEQF
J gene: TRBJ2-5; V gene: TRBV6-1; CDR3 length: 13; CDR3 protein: ASRPQEGSGETQY
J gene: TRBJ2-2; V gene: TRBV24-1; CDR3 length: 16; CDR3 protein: ATSDVNTGVGDTGELF
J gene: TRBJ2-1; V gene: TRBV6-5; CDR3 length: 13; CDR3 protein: ASSFDRRLYNEQF
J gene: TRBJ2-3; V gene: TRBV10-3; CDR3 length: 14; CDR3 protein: AISESRGPSGDTQY
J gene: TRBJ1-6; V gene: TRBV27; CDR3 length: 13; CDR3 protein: ASTEDRGLNSPLH